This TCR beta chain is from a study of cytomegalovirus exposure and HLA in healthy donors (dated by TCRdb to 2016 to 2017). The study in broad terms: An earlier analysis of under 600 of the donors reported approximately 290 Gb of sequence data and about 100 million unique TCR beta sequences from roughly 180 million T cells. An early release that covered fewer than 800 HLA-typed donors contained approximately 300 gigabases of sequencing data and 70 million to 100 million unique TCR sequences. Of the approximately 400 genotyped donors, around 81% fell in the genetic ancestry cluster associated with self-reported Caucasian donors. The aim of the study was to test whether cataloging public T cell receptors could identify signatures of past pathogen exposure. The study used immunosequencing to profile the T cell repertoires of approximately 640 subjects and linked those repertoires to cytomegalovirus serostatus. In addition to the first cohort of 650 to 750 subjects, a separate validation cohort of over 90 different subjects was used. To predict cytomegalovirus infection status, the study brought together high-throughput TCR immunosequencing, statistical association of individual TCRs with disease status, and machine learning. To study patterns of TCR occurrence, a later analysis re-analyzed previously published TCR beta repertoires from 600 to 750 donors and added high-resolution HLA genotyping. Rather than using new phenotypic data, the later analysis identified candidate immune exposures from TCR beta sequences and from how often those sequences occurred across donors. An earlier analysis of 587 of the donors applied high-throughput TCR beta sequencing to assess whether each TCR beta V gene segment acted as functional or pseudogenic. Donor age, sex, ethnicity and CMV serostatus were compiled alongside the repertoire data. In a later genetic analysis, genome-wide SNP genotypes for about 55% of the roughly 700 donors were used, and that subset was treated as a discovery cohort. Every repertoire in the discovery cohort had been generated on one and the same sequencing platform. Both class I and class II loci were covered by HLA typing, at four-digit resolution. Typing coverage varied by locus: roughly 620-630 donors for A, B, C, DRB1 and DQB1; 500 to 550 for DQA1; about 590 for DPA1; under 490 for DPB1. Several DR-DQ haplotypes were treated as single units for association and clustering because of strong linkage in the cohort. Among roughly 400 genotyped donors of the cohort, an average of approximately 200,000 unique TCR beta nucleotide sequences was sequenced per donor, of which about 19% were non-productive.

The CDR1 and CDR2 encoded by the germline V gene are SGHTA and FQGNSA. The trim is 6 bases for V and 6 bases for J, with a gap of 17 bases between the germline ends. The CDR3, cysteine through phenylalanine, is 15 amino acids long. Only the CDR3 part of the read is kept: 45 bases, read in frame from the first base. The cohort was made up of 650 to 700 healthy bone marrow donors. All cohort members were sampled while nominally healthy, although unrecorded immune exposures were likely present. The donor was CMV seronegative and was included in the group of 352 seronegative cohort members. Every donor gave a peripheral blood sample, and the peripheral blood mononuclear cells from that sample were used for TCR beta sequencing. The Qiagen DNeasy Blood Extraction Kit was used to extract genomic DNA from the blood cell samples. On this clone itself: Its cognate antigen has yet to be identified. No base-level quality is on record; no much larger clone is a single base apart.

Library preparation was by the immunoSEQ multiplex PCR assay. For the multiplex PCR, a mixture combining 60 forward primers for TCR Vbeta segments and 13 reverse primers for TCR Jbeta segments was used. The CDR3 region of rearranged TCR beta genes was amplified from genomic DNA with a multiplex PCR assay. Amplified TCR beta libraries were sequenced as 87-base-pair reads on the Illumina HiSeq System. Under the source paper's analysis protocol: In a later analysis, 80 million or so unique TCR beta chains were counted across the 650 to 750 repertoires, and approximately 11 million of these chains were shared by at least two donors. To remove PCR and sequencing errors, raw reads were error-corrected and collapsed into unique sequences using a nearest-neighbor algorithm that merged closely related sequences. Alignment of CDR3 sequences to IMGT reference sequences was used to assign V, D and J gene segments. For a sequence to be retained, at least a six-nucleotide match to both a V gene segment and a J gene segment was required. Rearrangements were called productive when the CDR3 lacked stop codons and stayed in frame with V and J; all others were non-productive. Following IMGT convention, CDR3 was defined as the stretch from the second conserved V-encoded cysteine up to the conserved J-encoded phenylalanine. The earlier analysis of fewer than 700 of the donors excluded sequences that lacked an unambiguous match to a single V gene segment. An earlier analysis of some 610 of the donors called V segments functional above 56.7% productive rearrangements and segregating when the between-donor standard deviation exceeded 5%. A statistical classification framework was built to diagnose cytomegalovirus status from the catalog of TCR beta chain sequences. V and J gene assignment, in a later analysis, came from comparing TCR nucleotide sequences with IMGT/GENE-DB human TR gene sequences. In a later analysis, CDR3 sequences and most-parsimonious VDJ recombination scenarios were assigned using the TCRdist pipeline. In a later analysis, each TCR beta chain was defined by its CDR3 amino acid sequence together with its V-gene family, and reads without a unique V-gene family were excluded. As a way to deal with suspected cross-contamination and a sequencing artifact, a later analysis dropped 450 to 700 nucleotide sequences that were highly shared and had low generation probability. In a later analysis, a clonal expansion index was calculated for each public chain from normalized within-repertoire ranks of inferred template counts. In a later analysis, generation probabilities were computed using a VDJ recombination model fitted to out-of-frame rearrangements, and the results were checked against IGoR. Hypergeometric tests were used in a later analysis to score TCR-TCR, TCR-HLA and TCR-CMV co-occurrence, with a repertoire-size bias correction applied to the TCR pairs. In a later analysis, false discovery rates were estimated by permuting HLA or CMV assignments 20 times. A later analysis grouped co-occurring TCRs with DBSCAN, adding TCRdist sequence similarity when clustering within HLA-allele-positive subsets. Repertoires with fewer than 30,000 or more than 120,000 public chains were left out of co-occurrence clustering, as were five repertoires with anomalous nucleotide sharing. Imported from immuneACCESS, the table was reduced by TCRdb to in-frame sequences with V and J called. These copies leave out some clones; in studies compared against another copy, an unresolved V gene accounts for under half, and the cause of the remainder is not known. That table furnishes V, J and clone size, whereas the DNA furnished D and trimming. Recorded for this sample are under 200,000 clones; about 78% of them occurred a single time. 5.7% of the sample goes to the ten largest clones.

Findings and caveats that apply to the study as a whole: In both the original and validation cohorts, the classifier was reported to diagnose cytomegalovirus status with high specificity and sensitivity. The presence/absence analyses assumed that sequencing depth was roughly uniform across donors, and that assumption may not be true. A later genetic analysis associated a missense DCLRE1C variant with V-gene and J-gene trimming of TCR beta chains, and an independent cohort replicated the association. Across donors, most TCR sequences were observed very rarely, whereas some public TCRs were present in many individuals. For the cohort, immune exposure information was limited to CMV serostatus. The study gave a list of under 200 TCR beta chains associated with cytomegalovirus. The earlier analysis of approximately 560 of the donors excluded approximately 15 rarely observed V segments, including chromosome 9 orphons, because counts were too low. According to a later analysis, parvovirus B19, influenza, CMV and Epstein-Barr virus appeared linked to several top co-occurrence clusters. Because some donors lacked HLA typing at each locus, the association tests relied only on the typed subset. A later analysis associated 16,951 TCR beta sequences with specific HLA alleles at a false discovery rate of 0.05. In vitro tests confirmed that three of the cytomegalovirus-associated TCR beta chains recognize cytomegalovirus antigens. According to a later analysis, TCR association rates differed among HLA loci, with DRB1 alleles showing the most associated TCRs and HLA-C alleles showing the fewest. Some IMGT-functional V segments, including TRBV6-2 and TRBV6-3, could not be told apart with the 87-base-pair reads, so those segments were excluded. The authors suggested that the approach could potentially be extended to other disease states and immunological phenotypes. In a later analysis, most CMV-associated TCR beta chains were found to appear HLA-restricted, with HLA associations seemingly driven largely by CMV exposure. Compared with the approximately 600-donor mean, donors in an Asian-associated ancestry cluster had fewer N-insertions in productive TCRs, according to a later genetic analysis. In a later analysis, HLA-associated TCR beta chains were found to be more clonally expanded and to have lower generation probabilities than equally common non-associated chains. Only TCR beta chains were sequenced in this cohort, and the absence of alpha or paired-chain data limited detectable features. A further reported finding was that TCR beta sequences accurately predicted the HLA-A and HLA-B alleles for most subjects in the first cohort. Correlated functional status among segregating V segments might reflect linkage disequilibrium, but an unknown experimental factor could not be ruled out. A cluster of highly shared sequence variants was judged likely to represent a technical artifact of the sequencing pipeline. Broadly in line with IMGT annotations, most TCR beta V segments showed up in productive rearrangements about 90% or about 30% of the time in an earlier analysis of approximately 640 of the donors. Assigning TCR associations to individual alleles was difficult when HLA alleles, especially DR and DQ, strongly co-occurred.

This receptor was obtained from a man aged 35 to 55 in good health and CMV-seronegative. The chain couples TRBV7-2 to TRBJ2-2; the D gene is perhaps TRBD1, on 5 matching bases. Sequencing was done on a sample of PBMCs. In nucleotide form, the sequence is TGTGCCAGCAGACCCCCGTCCAGGGCCTCCGGGGAGCTGTTTTTT. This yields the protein CASRPPSRASGELFF.